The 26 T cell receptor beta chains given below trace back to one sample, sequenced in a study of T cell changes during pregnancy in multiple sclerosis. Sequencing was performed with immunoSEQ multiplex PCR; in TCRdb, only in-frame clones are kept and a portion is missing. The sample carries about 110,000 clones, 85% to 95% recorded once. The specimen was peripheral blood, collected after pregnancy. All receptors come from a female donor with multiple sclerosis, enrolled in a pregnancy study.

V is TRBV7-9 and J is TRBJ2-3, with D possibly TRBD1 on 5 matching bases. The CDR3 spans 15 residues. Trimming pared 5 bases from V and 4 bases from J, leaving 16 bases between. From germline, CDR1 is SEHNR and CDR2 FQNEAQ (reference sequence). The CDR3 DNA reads TGTGCCAGCAGCCCCCCGTCTATGGGGCCAGATACGCAGTATTTT. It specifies CASSPPSMGPDTQYF.

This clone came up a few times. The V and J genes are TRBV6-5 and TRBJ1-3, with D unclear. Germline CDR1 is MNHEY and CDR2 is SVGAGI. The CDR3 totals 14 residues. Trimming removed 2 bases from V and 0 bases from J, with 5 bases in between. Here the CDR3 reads CASSYGSSGNTIYF. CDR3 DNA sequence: TGTGCCAGCAGTTACGGTAGCTCTGGAAACACCATATATTTT.

This CDR3 reads CAISVSGYQETQYF. For the CDR3, the DNA is TGTGCCATCAGTGTTAGCGGGTACCAAGAGACCCAGTACTTC. The J gene is TRBJ2-5, the V gene TRBV10-3, with TRBD2 matching over 7 bases. The V gene end was trimmed by 4 bases and the J gene end by 0 bases; junction bases not matched to a gene: 2. Germline lookup yields CDR1 ENHRY and CDR2 SYGVKD. The CDR3 runs 14 residues.

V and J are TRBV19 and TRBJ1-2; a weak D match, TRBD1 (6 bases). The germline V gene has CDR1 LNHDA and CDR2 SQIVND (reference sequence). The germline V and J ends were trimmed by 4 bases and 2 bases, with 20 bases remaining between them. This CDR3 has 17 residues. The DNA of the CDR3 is TGTGCCAGTAGTAGGGGGACAACGACCCTCTTAAACTATGGCTACACCTTC. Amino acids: CASSRGTTTLLNYGYTF.

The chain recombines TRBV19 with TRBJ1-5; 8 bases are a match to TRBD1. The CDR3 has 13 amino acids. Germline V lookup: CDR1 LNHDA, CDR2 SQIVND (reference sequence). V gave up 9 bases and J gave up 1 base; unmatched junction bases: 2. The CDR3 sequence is CASRDRSNQPQHF. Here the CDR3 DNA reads TGTGCCAGCAGGGACAGGAGCAATCAGCCCCAGCATTTT.

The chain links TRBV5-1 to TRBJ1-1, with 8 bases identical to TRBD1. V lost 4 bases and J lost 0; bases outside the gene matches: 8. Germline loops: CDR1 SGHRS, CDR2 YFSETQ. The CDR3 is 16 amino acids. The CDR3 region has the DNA TGCGCCAGCAGCCGGACAGGGTGGGTAATGAACACTGAAGCTTTCTTT. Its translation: CASSRTGWVMNTEAFF.

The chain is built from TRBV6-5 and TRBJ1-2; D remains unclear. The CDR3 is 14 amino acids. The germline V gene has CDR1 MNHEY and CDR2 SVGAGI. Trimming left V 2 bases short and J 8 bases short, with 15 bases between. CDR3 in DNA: TGTGCCAGCAGTTACGATCGAGAATATAGAGGCTACACCTTC. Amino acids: CASSYDREYRGYTF.

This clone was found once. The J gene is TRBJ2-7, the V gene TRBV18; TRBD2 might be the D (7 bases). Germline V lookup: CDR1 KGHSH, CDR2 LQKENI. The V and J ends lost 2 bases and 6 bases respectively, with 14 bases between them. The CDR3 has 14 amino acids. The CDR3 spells CASSPGGGGGEQYF. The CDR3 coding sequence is TGTGCCAGCTCACCAGGGGGGGGCGGAGGCGAGCAGTACTTC.

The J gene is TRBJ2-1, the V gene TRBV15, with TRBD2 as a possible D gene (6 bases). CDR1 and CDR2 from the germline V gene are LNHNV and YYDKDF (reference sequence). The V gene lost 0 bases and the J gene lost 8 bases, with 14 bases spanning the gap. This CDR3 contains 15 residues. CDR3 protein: CATSRDFTGGDEQFF. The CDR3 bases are TGTGCCACCAGCAGAGATTTCACCGGAGGGGATGAGCAGTTCTTC.

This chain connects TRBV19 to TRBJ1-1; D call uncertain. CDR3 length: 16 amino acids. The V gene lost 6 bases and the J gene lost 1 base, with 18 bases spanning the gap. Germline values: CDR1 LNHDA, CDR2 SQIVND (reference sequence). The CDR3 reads CASSKMTSRQNTEAFF. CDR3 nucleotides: TGTGCCAGTAGCAAGATGACCTCCAGACAGAACACTGAAGCTTTCTTT.

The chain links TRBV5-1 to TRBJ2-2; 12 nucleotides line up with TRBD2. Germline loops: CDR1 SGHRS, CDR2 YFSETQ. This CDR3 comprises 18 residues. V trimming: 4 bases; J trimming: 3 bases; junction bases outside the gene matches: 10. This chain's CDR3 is CASSLGLAGFRDTGELFF. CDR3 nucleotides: TGCGCCAGCAGCCTAGGACTAGCGGGGTTTCGGGACACCGGGGAGCTGTTTTTT.

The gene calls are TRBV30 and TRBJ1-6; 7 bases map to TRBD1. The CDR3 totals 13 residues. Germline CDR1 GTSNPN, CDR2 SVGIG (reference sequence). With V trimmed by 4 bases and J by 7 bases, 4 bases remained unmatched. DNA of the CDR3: TGTGCCTGGACGGGACAGATAAATTCACCCCTCCACTTT. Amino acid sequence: CAWTGQINSPLHF.

CDR3 loop: CASSPDRAGTGELFF. The CDR3 nucleotides read TGTGCCAGCAGCCCGGACAGGGCAGGGACCGGGGAGCTGTTTTTT. The J gene is TRBJ2-2, the V gene TRBV7-2; 8 bases are a match to TRBD1. This CDR3 is built from 15 residues. Germline V lookup: CDR1 SGHTA, CDR2 FQGNSA. V lost 5 bases, J lost 5 bases, and 7 bases stayed unmatched. The full variable domain, in which reference TRBV7-2 and TRBJ2-2 provide the parts outside the CDR3, is GAGVSQSPSNKVTEKGKDVELRCDPISGHTALYWYRQSLGQGLEFLIYFQGNSAPDKSGLPSDRFSAERTGGSVSTLTIQRTQQEDSAVYLCASSPDRAGTGELFFGEGSRLTVL.

The CDR3 coding sequence is TGCGCCAGCAGTGAGCCGGGACAGGGACCGAACACTGAAGCTTTCTTT. The encoded protein is CASSEPGQGPNTEAFF. The chain has TRBV10-2 and TRBJ1-1, with 9 bases fitting TRBD1. V was pared by 2 bases and J by 1 base, with 5 bases of the junction left unmatched. Per germline, CDR1 WSHSY and CDR2 SAAADI. The CDR3 covers 16 residues.

In DNA, the CDR3 is TGTGCCAGCAGTCGAGGGGGAGGGACTGGCTACACCTTC. Its protein product is CASSRGGGTGYTF. The chain links TRBV7-2 to TRBJ1-2, with a weak D call TRBD1 (6 bases). Deletions cut 6 bases from V and 7 bases from J, with 15 bases between. The CDR3 contains 13 residues. The germline V gene has CDR1 SGHTA and CDR2 FQGNSA.

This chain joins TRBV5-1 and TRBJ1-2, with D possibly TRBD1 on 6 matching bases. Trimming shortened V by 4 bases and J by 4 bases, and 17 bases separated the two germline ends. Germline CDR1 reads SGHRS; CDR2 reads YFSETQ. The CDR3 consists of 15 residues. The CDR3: CASSRIQGVSYGYTF. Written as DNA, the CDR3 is TGCGCCAGCAGCCGCATACAGGGAGTAAGCTATGGCTACACCTTC.

For the CDR3, the DNA is TGTGCCAGCAGCCCGAAAACAGGGGGGTTTATTCAGCCCCAGCATTTT. Its protein product is CASSPKTGGFIQPQHF. The V and J genes are TRBV7-3 and TRBJ1-5; TRBD1 matches 8 bases. This CDR3 is 16 amino acids long. CDR1 SGHTA and CDR2 FQGTGA come from the germline V gene. J lost 6 bases, V lost 5 bases, and 12 bases had no gene match.

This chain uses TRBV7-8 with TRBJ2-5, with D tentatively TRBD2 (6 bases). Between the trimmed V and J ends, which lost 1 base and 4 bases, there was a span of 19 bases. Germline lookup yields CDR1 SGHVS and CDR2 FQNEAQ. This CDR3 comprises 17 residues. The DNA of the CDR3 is TGTGCCAGCAGCTTAGTACCGGGACTTAGAGGGGTAGAGACCCAGTACTTC. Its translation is CASSLVPGLRGVETQYF. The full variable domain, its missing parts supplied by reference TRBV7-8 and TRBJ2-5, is GAGVSQSPRYKVAKRGQDVALRCDPISGHVSLFWYQQALGQGPEFLTYFQNEAQLDKSGLPSDRFFAERPEGSVSTLKIQRTQQEDSAVYLCASSLVPGLRGVETQYFGPGTRLLVL.

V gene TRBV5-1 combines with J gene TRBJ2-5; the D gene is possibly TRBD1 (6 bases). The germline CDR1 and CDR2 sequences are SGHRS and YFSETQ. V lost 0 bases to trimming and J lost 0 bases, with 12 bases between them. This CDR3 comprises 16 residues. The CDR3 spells CASSLGDGQYQETQYF. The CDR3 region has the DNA TGCGCCAGCAGCTTGGGGGACGGACAGTACCAAGAGACCCAGTACTTC.

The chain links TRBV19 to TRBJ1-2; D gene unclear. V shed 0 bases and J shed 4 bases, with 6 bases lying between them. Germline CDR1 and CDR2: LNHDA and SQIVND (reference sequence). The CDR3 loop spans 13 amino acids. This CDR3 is CASSIDASYGYTF. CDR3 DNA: TGTGCCAGTAGTATAGACGCCAGCTATGGCTACACCTTC.

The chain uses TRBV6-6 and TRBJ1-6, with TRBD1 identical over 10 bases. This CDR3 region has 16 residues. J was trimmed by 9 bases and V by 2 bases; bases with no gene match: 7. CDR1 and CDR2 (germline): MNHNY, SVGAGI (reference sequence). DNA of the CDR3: TGTGCCAGCAGTTACCGGGACAGGGGAGAGGGTTCACCCCTCCACTTT. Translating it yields CASSYRDRGEGSPLHF.

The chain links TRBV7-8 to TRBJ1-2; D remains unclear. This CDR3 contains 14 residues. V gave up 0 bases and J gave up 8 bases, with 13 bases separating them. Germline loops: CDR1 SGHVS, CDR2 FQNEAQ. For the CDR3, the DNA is TGTGCCAGCAGCTTAGCATACAGCCCCTGGGGCTACACCTTC. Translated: CASSLAYSPWGYTF.

CDR3 in DNA: TGTGCCAGCAGCCCCCCCCACGGGACTAGCCTCAACGAGCAGTACTTC. This codes for CASSPPHGTSLNEQYF. V gene TRBV13 combines with J gene TRBJ2-7; 9 nucleotides agree with TRBD2. The CDR3 sequence is 16 residues long. V lost 5 bases, J lost 5 bases, and 13 bases stayed unmatched. Per germline, CDR1 PRHDT and CDR2 FYEKMQ (reference sequence). The full variable domain, completed using reference TRBV13 and TRBJ2-7, is AAGVIQSPRHLIKEKRETATLKCYPIPRHDTVYWYQQGPGQDPQFLISFYEKMQSDKGSIPDRFSAQQFSDYHSELNMSSLELGDSALYFCASSPPHGTSLNEQYFGPGTRLTVT.

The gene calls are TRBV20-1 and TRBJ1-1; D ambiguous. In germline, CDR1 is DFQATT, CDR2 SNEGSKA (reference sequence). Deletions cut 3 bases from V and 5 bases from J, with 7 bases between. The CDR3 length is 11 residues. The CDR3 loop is CSARMSTEAFF. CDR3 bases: TGCAGTGCTAGGATGAGTACTGAAGCTTTCTTT.

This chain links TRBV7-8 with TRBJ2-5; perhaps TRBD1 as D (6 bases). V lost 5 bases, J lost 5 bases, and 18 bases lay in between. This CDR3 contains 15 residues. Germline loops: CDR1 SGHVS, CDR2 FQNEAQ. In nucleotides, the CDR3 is TGTGCCAGCAGCGCGAAATGGGACATTCGGGAGACCCAGTACTTC. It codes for CASSAKWDIRETQYF.

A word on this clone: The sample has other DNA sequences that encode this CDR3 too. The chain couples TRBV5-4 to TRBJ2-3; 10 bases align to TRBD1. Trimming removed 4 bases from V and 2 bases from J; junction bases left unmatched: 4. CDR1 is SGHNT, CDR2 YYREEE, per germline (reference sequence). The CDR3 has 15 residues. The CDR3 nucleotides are TGTGCCAGCAGCCTGGGACAGGGGATCACAGATACGCAGTATTTT. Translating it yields CASSLGQGITDTQYF.